These 5 T cell receptor beta chains share one sample of origin, sequenced in a study of human T cells and chemical hapten exposure (dated by TCRdb to about 2021). Library prep was done by RACE. Sequencing used a NextSeq 500. Using fastp at Q25 and MiXCR, TCRdb reprocessed the public reads and kept productive beta chains. Identical CDR3 proteins give one entry, which carries the most common genes and DNA. The sample table shows fewer than 60,000 distinct CDR3 sequences, and roughly 10% are seen once. The biggest ten clones account for around 3.9% of the sample. The sample's time point label, decoded: pre-sensitization, week 0. This specimen's treatment or condition label, per the study, means: therapeutic diphenylcyclopropenone sensitization with weekly scalp DPC. Here the sequenced sample was whole blood, taken in connection with sensitization to the hapten diphenylcyclopropenone (DPC). These receptors were obtained from a woman in her thirties or forties with alopecia areata. Some clones in this sample may be carry-over from other donors' samples.

Ten or more counts support this clonotype. This chain joins TRBV20-1 and TRBJ2-7; D unclear. V lost 0 bases, J lost 0 bases, and 12 bases lay in between. The CDR3 totals 15 residues. Germline lookup yields CDR1 DFQATT and CDR2 SNEGSKA (reference sequence). CDR3 loop: CSARDLRADSYEQYF. Here the CDR3 DNA reads TGCAGTGCTAGAGATCTAAGAGCCGACTCCTACGAGCAGTACTTC.

Ten or more counts support this clonotype. The chain combines TRBV30 with TRBJ2-1; 10 bases are shared with TRBD2. The CDR3 sequence is 15 residues long. V lost 2 bases, J lost 9 bases, and 10 bases stayed unmatched. CDR1 is GTSNPN and CDR2 is SVGIG in the germline V gene (reference sequence). CDR3 DNA: TGTGCCTGGAGTCCATCTCTAGCGGGAGCGGTTGAGCAGTTCTTC. This gives the protein CAWSPSLAGAVEQFF.

This clonotype has only one observation. A much larger clone differs from this one at a single base, so this may be a read error. The V gene is TRBV7-2, the J gene TRBJ2-3; tentative D call: TRBD1 (6 bases). This CDR3 has 14 residues. Trimming left V 1 base short and J 3 bases short, with 8 bases between. From germline, CDR1 is SGHTA and CDR2 FQGNSA. Written as DNA, the CDR3 is TGTACCAGCAGCTTAGATACAGGGACAGATACGCAGTATTTT. Translated: CTSSLDTGTDTQYF. Complete variable domain (other parts from reference TRBV7-2 and TRBJ2-3): GAGVSQSPSNKVTEKGKDVELRCDPISGHTALYWYRQSLGQGLEFLIYFQGNSAPDKSGLPSDRFSAERTGGSVSTLTIQRTQQEDSAVYLCTSSLDTGTDTQYFGPGTRLTVL.

The gene calls are TRBV6-5 and TRBJ2-7; D may be TRBD1 or TRBD2 (5 bases each). The CDR3 runs to 15 residues. CDR1 is MNHEY, CDR2 SVGAGI, per germline. Trimming pared 7 bases from V and 2 bases from J, leaving 18 bases between. In nucleotides, the CDR3 is TGTGCCAGCAAGGAATCGGGGCAGCTCCCCTACGAGCAGTACTTC. Amino acids: CASKESGQLPYEQYF.

This clonotype was detected many times. J is TRBJ2-7 and V is TRBV20-1; D perhaps matches TRBD1 (6 bases). The CDR3 runs 15 residues. The germline V gene encodes CDR1 DFQATT and CDR2 SNEGSKA (reference sequence). V lost 6 bases to trimming and J lost 0 bases, with 18 bases between them. The CDR3 DNA sequence: TGCAGTGCAAACGGTCAGGGGTCAACCTCCTACGAGCAGTACTTC. It specifies CSANGQGSTSYEQYF.